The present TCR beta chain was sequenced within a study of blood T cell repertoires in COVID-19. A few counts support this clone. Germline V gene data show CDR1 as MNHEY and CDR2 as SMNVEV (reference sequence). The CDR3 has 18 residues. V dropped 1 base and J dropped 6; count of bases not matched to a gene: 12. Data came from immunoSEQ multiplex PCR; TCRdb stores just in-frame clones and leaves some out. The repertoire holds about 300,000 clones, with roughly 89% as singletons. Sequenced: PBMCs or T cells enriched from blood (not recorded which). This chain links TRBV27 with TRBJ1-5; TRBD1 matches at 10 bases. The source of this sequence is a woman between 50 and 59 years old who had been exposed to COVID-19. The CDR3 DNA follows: TGTGCCAGCAGTTTATTAATGACCGGGACAGGGGTAAGTCAGCCCCAGCATTTT. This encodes CASSLLMTGTGVSQPQHF.